Presented here are 27 T cell receptor beta chains from one specimen sequenced in a study of shared clonotypes between healthy human individuals. Sequencing used immunoSEQ multiplex PCR; TCRdb keeps in-frame clones, though not all of them. The sample carries about 2 million clones, approximately 94% recorded once. Positively selected for CCR7, the CD45RO-negative cells used as naive CD8 cells excluded terminally differentiated effector memory CD45RA+ cells. The sequenced sample was naive CD8+ T cells sorted from blood. Every receptor here comes from a man between 18 and 35 years old in good health.

This chain joins TRBV6-5 and TRBJ2-2; no clear D. CDR3 length equals 15 residues. V lost 4 bases and J lost 2, with 11 bases in between. Germline values: CDR1 MNHEY, CDR2 SVGAGI. CDR3 nucleotides: TGTGCCAGCAGTTCGACAACTCCCAACACCGGGGAGCTGTTTTTT. It translates to CASSSTTPNTGELFF.

The genes are TRBV5-6 and TRBJ2-7; D unresolved. The CDR3 spans 12 residues. Trimming removed 4 bases from V and 2 bases from J, with 7 bases in between. The germline V gene encodes CDR1 SGHDT and CDR2 YYEEEE. The CDR3 spells CASSPSPYEQYF. The CDR3 nucleotides are TGTGCCAGCAGCCCGTCCCCCTACGAGCAGTACTTC.

The rearrangement uses TRBV6-6 and TRBJ2-1; D might be TRBD2 (6 bases). Looked up from germline, CDR1 is MNHNY and CDR2 is SVGAGI (reference sequence). CDR3 length: 11 amino acids. V lost 10 bases, J lost 7 bases, and 11 bases lay in between. The DNA of the CDR3 is TGTGCCACCGAGGAGGGGAATGAGCAGTTCTTC. Protein sequence: CATEEGNEQFF.

J is TRBJ2-3 and V is TRBV7-9; D is possibly TRBD2 (5 bases). In germline, CDR1 is SEHNR, CDR2 FQNEAQ (reference sequence). Trimming took off 5 bases at V and 11 bases at J, with 23 bases between the two ends. The CDR3 loop spans 15 amino acids. In DNA form, the CDR3 reads TGTGCCAGCAGCGCTTCGTTTCTTAGCGATATACAGCAGTATTTT. This gives the protein CASSASFLSDIQQYF.

The chain is built from TRBV7-6 and TRBJ2-7; tentatively, D is TRBD1 or TRBD2 (5 bases each). Looked up from germline, CDR1 is SGHVS and CDR2 is FNYEAQ. V gave up 5 bases and J gave up 2 bases, with 10 bases separating them. This CDR3 spans 13 amino acids. The CDR3 DNA is TGTGCCAGCAGCCATGGGGGTACCTACGAGCAGTACTTC. It specifies CASSHGGTYEQYF.

As DNA, the CDR3 is TGTGCCAGCAGTTTCCGTGGACTCTCTGGAAACACCATATATTTT. Translating gives CASSFRGLSGNTIYF. J is TRBJ1-3 and V is TRBV28; D is uncertain. The CDR3 runs to 15 residues. V was pared by 3 bases and J by 0 bases, with 9 bases between. Germline lookup yields CDR1 MDHEN and CDR2 SYDVKM.

The chain has TRBV9 and TRBJ2-7; D possibly matches TRBD1 or TRBD2 (6 bases each). Trimming took 4 bases from V and 2 from J, leaving 16 bases between them. CDR3 size: 15 residues. The germline gives CDR1 SGDLS, CDR2 YYNGEE. As DNA, the CDR3 is TGTGCCAGCAGCAACGGGGGCCAGGGGACCTACGAGCAGTACTTC. This encodes CASSNGGQGTYEQYF.

The chain couples TRBV20-1 to TRBJ1-4; D remains ambiguous. CDR3 length: 11 amino acids. Trimming pared 8 bases from V and 8 bases from J, leaving 12 bases between. Looked up from germline, CDR1 is DFQATT and CDR2 is SNEGSKA (reference sequence). The CDR3, as DNA: TGCAGTCCACTTATCGGAGAAAAACTGTTTTTT. This encodes CSPLIGEKLFF.

This rearrangement joins TRBV6-1 to TRBJ2-2; no clear D gene. Trimming left V 1 base short and J 0 bases short, with 9 bases between. This CDR3 has 16 residues. Per germline, CDR1 MNHNS and CDR2 SASEGT. The CDR3 DNA reads as TGTGCCAGCAGTGAAGGACTGCCGCCGAACACCGGGGAGCTGTTTTTT. This gives the protein CASSEGLPPNTGELFF.

The chain's CDR3 is CASSLLAVGTDTQYF. The CDR3 region has the DNA TGTGCCAGCAGCCTACTAGCCGTGGGCACAGATACGCAGTATTTT. The chain recombines TRBV6-6 with TRBJ2-3, with a possible D match to TRBD2 (6 bases). The germline gives CDR1 MNHNY, CDR2 SVGAGI (reference sequence). The CDR3 extends over 15 amino acids. Trimming left V 6 bases short and J 1 base short, with 14 bases between.

The chain combines TRBV5-4 with TRBJ2-5; D is uncertain. V lost 1 base and J lost 5, with 3 bases in between. CDR1 and CDR2 (germline): SGHNT, YYREEE (reference sequence). This CDR3 region has 11 residues. The CDR3 bases are TGTGCCAGCAGCTTGATGGAGACCCAGTACTTC. This sequence encodes CASSLMETQYF.

This chain joins TRBV4-3 and TRBJ1-2; TRBD1 agrees at 7 bases. Germline CDR1 reads LGHNA; CDR2 reads YSLEER. The CDR3 runs 15 residues. Trimming at V came to 0 bases and at J to 4 bases, leaving 5 bases not matched to a gene. The CDR3 protein is CASSQEVTGSYGYTF. In nucleotides, the CDR3 is TGCGCCAGCAGCCAAGAAGTGACAGGGAGCTATGGCTACACCTTC.

The V and J genes are TRBV6-5 and TRBJ1-1, with D maybe TRBD1 (5 bases). The CDR3 length is 13 residues. Germline CDR1 and CDR2: MNHEY and SVGAGI. Trimming took 0 bases from V and 10 from J, leaving 12 bases between them. CDR3 protein: CASSYSGVGLAFF. In nucleotides, the CDR3 is TGTGCCAGCAGTTACTCGGGGGTAGGCTTAGCTTTCTTT.

The chain recombines TRBV5-5 with TRBJ2-7; TRBD2 agrees at 9 bases. The length of the CDR3 is 16 residues. V lost 0 bases and J lost 7; bases outside the gene matches: 11. Germline V gene lookup returns CDR1 SGHKS and CDR2 YYEKEE (reference sequence). CDR3 in DNA: TGTGCCAGCAGCTTGGACCCGACTAGCGGACTGGGGGAGCAGTACTTC. It is translated as CASSLDPTSGLGEQYF.

This sequence joins TRBV6-5 and TRBJ2-3; the D is unclear. CDR1 is MNHEY, CDR2 SVGAGI, per germline. V was cut by 0 bases and J by 3 bases, with 10 bases left in between. The CDR3 consists of 15 residues. CDR3 loop: CASSYSIDLTDTQYF. The CDR3, as DNA: TGTGCCAGCAGTTACTCGATAGATCTAACAGATACGCAGTATTTT.

The V and J genes are TRBV5-6 and TRBJ2-7, with 14 bases matching TRBD2. J was trimmed by 4 bases and V by 3 bases; bases with no gene match: 3. CDR3 length equals 15 residues. Germline-derived CDR1 and CDR2 are SGHDT and YYEEEE. CDR3 region: CASSSGLAGAYEQYF. For the CDR3, the DNA is TGTGCCAGCAGCTCGGGACTAGCGGGAGCATACGAGCAGTACTTC.

This rearrangement joins TRBV4-1 to TRBJ2-3; 12 nucleotides match TRBD2. The J segment lost 3 bases and the V segment lost 6 bases, leaving 7 bases of the junction unmatched. CDR3 size: 16 residues. CDR1 and CDR2 from the germline V gene are MGHRA and YSYEKL. CDR3 DNA sequence: TGCGCCAGCAGGCTAGCGGGGGGGGTGGGAACAGATACGCAGTATTTT. It is translated as CASRLAGGVGTDTQYF.

V and J are TRBV7-9 and TRBJ2-2, with TRBD2 as a possible D gene (6 bases). The CDR3 sequence is 15 residues long. The germline CDR1 and CDR2 sequences are SEHNR and FQNEAQ (reference sequence). The V gene lost 2 bases and the J gene lost 6 bases, with 13 bases spanning the gap. The CDR3 region has the DNA TGTGCCAGCAGCTTACGACTAGGGGACGCCGGGGAGCTGTTTTTT. Translation gives CASSLRLGDAGELFF.

The chain carries TRBV5-1 and TRBJ2-5; D uncertain. This CDR3 has 13 residues. Germline CDR1 SGHRS, CDR2 YFSETQ. Trimming stripped 0 bases from V and 4 bases from J, with 7 bases between. This CDR3 is CASSLVPGETQYF. CDR3 nucleotides: TGCGCCAGCAGCTTGGTTCCGGGAGAGACCCAGTACTTC.

The rearrangement uses TRBV6-4 and TRBJ2-1; no reliable D call. V was pared by 3 bases and J by 5 bases, with 8 bases between. Germline CDR1 and CDR2: MRHNA and SNTAGT. This CDR3 region has 13 residues. DNA of the CDR3: TGTGCCAGCAGTGAAGGTGAGGACAATGAGCAGTTCTTC. Translation gives CASSEGEDNEQFF.

This chain joins TRBV10-3 and TRBJ2-2; possible D gene TRBD1, 6 bases. CDR3 size: 16 residues. V lost 2 bases and J 3 bases, leaving 13 bases between the germline ends. Germline V gene sequence: CDR1 ENHRY, CDR2 SYGVKD. The CDR3: CAISEIGNRDTGELFF. The CDR3 coding sequence is TGTGCCATCAGTGAGATTGGTAACAGGGACACCGGGGAGCTGTTTTTT.

This clone was detected once. This chain connects TRBV6-6 to TRBJ2-2; no reliable D call. In germline, CDR1 is MNHNY, CDR2 SVGAGI (reference sequence). Trimming left V 8 bases short and J 0 bases short, with 16 bases between. The CDR3 runs 16 residues. CDR3 DNA sequence: TGTGCCAGCGATTCTGAATGGGCAGCGAACACCGGGGAGCTGTTTTTT. This codes for CASDSEWAANTGELFF.

The CDR3 DNA reads as TGTGCCAGCAGTTTCGACCCGGGACTAGCTACCGGGGAGCTGTTTTTT. Its protein is CASSFDPGLATGELFF. This chain uses TRBV28 with TRBJ2-2; 9 bases match TRBD2. The CDR3 extends over 16 amino acids. V lost 3 bases to trimming and J lost 5 bases; unmatched junction nucleotides: 7. Germline CDR1 is MDHEN and CDR2 is SYDVKM.

The rearrangement uses TRBV27 and TRBJ2-7, with TRBD2 matching over 7 bases. CDR1 and CDR2 (germline): MNHEY, SMNVEV (reference sequence). There are 15 residues in the CDR3. V dropped 5 bases and J dropped 4; count of bases not matched to a gene: 11. The CDR3 loop is CASSPMLGGVYEQYF. DNA for the CDR3: TGTGCCAGCAGTCCGATGTTGGGGGGGGTGTACGAGCAGTACTTC.

This chain uses TRBV4-3 with TRBJ2-4, with TRBD2 matching over 7 bases. This CDR3 has 19 amino acids. Germline CDR1 LGHNA, CDR2 YSLEER. V shed 0 bases, J shed 2 bases, and the junction held 13 bases outside the gene matches. CDR3 sequence: CASSQDPGTTLISKNIQYF. Written as DNA, the CDR3 is TGCGCCAGCAGCCAAGACCCCGGGACTACTCTTATCTCCAAAAACATTCAGTACTTC.

J is TRBJ2-7 and V is TRBV7-2, with 14 positions matching TRBD2. Germline CDR1 reads SGHTA; CDR2 reads FQGNSA. This CDR3 has 17 amino acids. With 5 bases clipped from V and 4 bases from J, the junction kept 10 bases outside the gene matches. CDR3 nucleotide sequence: TGTGCCAGCAGCCGCGGGACTAGCGGGGGCTACGAATACGAGCAGTACTTC. It codes for CASSRGTSGGYEYEQYF.

The chain employs TRBV10-1 and TRBJ2-7, with 10 nucleotides matching TRBD2. There are 14 residues in the CDR3. Per the germline V gene, CDR1 is WNHNN and CDR2 is SYGVQD (reference sequence). With V trimmed by 1 base and J by 6 bases, 3 bases remained unmatched. CDR3 protein: CASSELAGGGEQYF. The CDR3 DNA sequence: TGCGCCAGCAGTGAGTTAGCGGGGGGTGGCGAGCAGTACTTC.